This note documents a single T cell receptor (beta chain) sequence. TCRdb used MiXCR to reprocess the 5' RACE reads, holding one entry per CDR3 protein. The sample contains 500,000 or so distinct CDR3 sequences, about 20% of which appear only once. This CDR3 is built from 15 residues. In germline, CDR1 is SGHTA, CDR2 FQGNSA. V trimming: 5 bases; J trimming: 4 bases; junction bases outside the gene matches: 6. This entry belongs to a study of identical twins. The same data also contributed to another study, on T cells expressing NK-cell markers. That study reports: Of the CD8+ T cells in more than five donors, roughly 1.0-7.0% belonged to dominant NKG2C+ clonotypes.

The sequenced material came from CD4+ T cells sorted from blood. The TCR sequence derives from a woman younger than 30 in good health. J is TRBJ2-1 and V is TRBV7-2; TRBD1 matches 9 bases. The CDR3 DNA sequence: TGTGCCAGCAGCCAGACAGGGGGGGGTTACAATGAGCAGTTCTTC. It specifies CASSQTGGGYNEQFF. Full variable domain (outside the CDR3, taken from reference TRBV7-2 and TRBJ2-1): GAGVSQSPSNKVTEKGKDVELRCDPISGHTALYWYRQSLGQGLEFLIYFQGNSAPDKSGLPSDRFSAERTGGSVSTLTIQRTQQEDSAVYLCASSQTGGGYNEQFFGPGTRLTVL.